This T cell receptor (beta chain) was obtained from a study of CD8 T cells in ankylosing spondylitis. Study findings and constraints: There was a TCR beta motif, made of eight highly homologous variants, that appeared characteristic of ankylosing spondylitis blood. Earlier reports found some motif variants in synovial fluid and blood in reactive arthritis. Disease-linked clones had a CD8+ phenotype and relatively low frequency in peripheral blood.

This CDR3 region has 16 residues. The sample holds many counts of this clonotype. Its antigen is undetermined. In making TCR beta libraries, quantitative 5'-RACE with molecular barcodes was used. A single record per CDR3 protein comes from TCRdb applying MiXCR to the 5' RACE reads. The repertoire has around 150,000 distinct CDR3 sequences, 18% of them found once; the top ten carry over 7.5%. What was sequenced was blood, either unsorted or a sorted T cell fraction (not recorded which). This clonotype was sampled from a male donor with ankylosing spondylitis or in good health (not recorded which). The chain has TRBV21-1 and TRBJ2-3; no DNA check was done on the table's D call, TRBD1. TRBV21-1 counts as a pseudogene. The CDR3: CASSKSQGDHTDTQYF. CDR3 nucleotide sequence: TGTGCCAGCAGCAAATCCCAAGGGGATCACACAGATACGCAGTATTTT.